The 20 T cell receptor beta chains below all came from one sample that was sequenced in a study of Graves' ophthalmopathy and Graves' hyperthyroidism. From RNA, the CDR3 regions of TCR beta chains were amplified and sequenced. First-round RT-PCR relied on HTBI primers, and a second-round multiplex PCR came next. TCRdb analysed the multiplex PCR reads with MiXCR anew, one entry per CDR3 protein. This sample has a few hundred thousand distinct CDR3 sequences, with about a fifth found just once. Source material: peripheral blood. Source of these receptors: a woman aged 45-59 years with Graves' ophthalmopathy.

This clonotype has at least ten counts. The rearrangement joins TRBV4-1 to TRBJ1-5, with a weak D call TRBD1 (5 bases). Trimming shortened V by 4 bases and J by 6 bases, and 16 bases separated the two germline ends. This CDR3 spans 15 amino acids. CDR1 and CDR2 from the germline V gene are MGHRA and YSYEKL. DNA for the CDR3: TGCGCCAGCAGCCCCCCAGGGACCCCCGGTCAGCCCCAGCATTTT. Residues: CASSPPGTPGQPQHF.

In this sample, this clonotype turned up many times. The V and J genes are TRBV10-3 and TRBJ1-1, with D uncertain. The CDR3 has 16 amino acids. Trimming took off 2 bases at V and 0 bases at J, with 13 bases between the two ends. Germline lookup yields CDR1 ENHRY and CDR2 SYGVKD. The DNA for the CDR3 is TGTGCCATCAGTGAGGCGGGCTCGGGGATGAACACTGAAGCTTTCTTT. Its translation: CAISEAGSGMNTEAFF.

This clonotype was counted ten times or more. This chain uses TRBV6-1 with TRBJ2-5, with 11 bases matching TRBD1. With V trimmed by 7 bases and J by 6 bases, 10 bases remained unmatched. CDR1 and CDR2 (germline): MNHNS, SASEGT. The CDR3 loop spans 15 amino acids. In nucleotides, the CDR3 is TGTGCCAGCATCCTCGGGACAGGGGGTAGGCAGACCCAGTACTTC. It codes for CASILGTGGRQTQYF.

This clonotype was recorded at least ten times. This chain joins TRBV15 and TRBJ1-2, with D unclear. Trimming took 1 base from V and 5 from J, leaving 14 bases between them. Germline V gene sequence: CDR1 LNHNV, CDR2 YYDKDF (reference sequence). The CDR3 spans 15 residues. CDR3 DNA: TGTGCCACCAGCAGAGCAGGCGAATCCACTTATGGCTACACCTTC. Its translation: CATSRAGESTYGYTF.

This clonotype was recorded many times. V usage is TRBV7-9 and J usage is TRBJ1-1, with a weak D call TRBD1 (5 bases). Germline-derived CDR1 and CDR2 are SEHNR and FQNEAQ (reference sequence). The V gene lost 8 bases and the J gene lost 2 bases, with 12 bases spanning the gap. The CDR3 has 13 amino acids. The CDR3 DNA is TGTGCCAGCCTGACAGACCCTAACACTGAAGCTTTCTTT. It translates to CASLTDPNTEAFF.

This clonotype was detected ten times or more. The chain recombines TRBV6-1 with TRBJ1-2; tentatively, D is TRBD1 (6 bases). CDR1 and CDR2 from the germline V gene are MNHNS and SASEGT. V gave up 1 base and J gave up 3 bases, with 6 bases separating them. There are 13 residues in the CDR3. The CDR3 DNA is TGTGCCAGCAGTGAAGACAGGGACTATGGCTACACCTTC. This translates into CASSEDRDYGYTF.

This clonotype has at least ten counts. J is TRBJ2-7 and V is TRBV2; D is unclear. Germline V CDR1 and CDR2: SNHLY, FYNNEI. The CDR3 length is 10 residues. The V gene lost 9 bases and the J gene lost 3 bases, with 6 bases spanning the gap. CDR3 in amino acids: CASAFYEQYF. CDR3 nucleotides: TGTGCCAGTGCCTTCTACGAGCAGTACTTC.

Ten or more counts support this clonotype. The J gene is TRBJ2-2, the V gene TRBV6-1, with D uncertain. V gave up 10 bases and J gave up 5 bases, with 17 bases separating them. Germline V gene lookup returns CDR1 MNHNS and CDR2 SASEGT. This CDR3 contains 14 residues. The DNA of the CDR3 is TGTGCCACCGCCCTAAACTGGCAAACCGGGGAGCTGTTTTTT. Its translation is CATALNWQTGELFF.

In its sample, this clonotype was seen many times. CDR3: CASSFPEQYF. CDR3 in DNA: TGTGCCAGCAGTTTTCCCGAGCAGTACTTC. This chain links TRBV12-3 or TRBV12-4 with TRBJ2-7; D uncertain. Deletions cut 3 bases from V and 6 bases from J, with 3 bases between. This CDR3 is 10 amino acids long.

The chain couples TRBV7-9 to TRBJ1-2, with TRBD1 matching 10 bases. Trimming took 5 bases from V and 0 from J; bases not matched to a gene: 3. Per the germline V gene, CDR1 is SEHNR and CDR2 is FQNEAQ (reference sequence). This CDR3 region has 15 residues. The CDR3 nucleotides are TGTGCCAGCAGCCCCGGGACAGGGGCTAACTATGGCTACACCTTC. Translating it yields CASSPGTGANYGYTF.

This clonotype was counted ten times or more. CDR3 amino acids: CSTRDSTTGETQYF. CDR3 bases: TGCAGCACCCGGGACAGTACGACGGGAGAGACCCAGTACTTC. The rearrangement links TRBV29-1 to TRBJ2-5, with 7 bases aligning to TRBD1. The CDR3 consists of 14 residues. Germline CDR1 and CDR2: SQVTM and ANQGSEA. Trimming removed 8 bases from V and 4 bases from J; junction bases left unmatched: 13.

This clonotype was counted at least ten times. CDR3 amino acids: CSARLNYEQYF. CDR3 in DNA: TGCAGTGCTAGACTCAACTACGAGCAGTACTTC. The rearrangement joins TRBV20-1 to TRBJ2-7, with no clear D. Trimming cost V 2 bases and J 3 bases, with 5 bases left between them. CDR1 and CDR2 (germline): DFQATT, SNEGSKA (reference sequence). This CDR3 has 11 amino acids.

This clonotype was recorded at least ten times. The rearrangement links TRBV19 to TRBJ1-2; D is unclear. CDR3 length: 14 residues. Germline V gene sequence: CDR1 LNHDA, CDR2 SQIVND (reference sequence). Deletions cut 4 bases from V and 0 bases from J, with 9 bases between. CDR3: CASSTGSTNYGYTF. The CDR3 nucleotides read TGTGCCAGTAGTACAGGATCGACTAACTATGGCTACACCTTC. Together with reference TRBV19 and TRBJ1-2, the CDR3 gives the full variable domain: DGGITQSPKYLFRKEGQNVTLSCEQNLNHDAMYWYRQDPGQGLRLIYYSQIVNDFQKGDIAEGYSVSREKKESFPLTVTSAQKNPTAFYLCASSTGSTNYGYTFGSGTRLTVV.

The chain combines TRBV7-2 with TRBJ2-7, with a weak D call TRBD1 (6 bases). Trimming removed 6 bases at V and 5 bases at J, with 14 bases between. The CDR3 is made up of 13 amino acids. Per the germline V gene, CDR1 is SGHTA and CDR2 is FQGNSA. CDR3 sequence (DNA): TGTGCCAGCAGGGATACAGGGTACGACGAGCAGTACTTC. Translated, it gives CASRDTGYDEQYF.

The V call is TRBV30, the J call TRBJ1-1; possible D gene TRBD1, 5 bases. This CDR3 spans 13 amino acids. With 4 bases removed from V and 0 bases from J, the gap between germline ends came to 9 bases. Germline CDR1 is GTSNPN and CDR2 is SVGIG (reference sequence). The CDR3 is CAWTGEVNTEAFF. CDR3 coding DNA: TGTGCCTGGACGGGGGAGGTGAACACTGAAGCTTTCTTT.

This clonotype came up many times. J is TRBJ2-5 and V is TRBV10-2; 11 bases agree with TRBD2. Per the germline V gene, CDR1 is WSHSY and CDR2 is SAAADI. This CDR3 is 14 amino acids long. J lost 6 bases, V lost 7 bases, and 7 bases had no gene match. In DNA, the CDR3 is TGCGCCAGCACTCCTAGCGGGAGGAGAAAGACCCAGTACTTC. It encodes CASTPSGRRKTQYF.

This clonotype was observed many times. V usage is TRBV2 and J usage is TRBJ2-5, with 7 bases that match TRBD2. V gave up 5 bases and J gave up 1 base; unmatched junction bases: 7. The germline V gene encodes CDR1 SNHLY and CDR2 FYNNEI. There are 15 residues in the CDR3. The CDR3 spells CASSRPSGSQETQYF. In DNA, the CDR3 is TGTGCCAGCAGTCGTCCTAGCGGCAGCCAAGAGACCCAGTACTTC.

This clonotype was seen repeatedly, ten times or more. This CDR3 reads CAISVGTSRSGELFF. The DNA of the CDR3 is TGTGCCATCAGTGTCGGGACTAGCCGCAGCGGGGAGCTGTTTTTT. V is TRBV10-3 and J is TRBJ2-2, with TRBD2 identical over 9 bases. From germline, CDR1 is ENHRY and CDR2 SYGVKD. With V trimmed by 4 bases and J by 7 bases, 7 bases remained unmatched. This CDR3 contains 15 residues.

This clonotype was seen a single time. The V and J genes are TRBV12-3 or TRBV12-4 and TRBJ1-1, with TRBD1 matching over 7 bases. The CDR3 spans 15 residues. Trimming at V came to 8 bases and at J to 3 bases, leaving 12 bases not matched to a gene. For the CDR3, the DNA is TGTGCCAGCGGTTACCTACAGGGGTTGGACACTGAAGCTTTCTTT. It codes for CASGYLQGLDTEAFF.

As to this clonotype: This may stem from a read error, because a much larger clone lies one nucleotide away. The chain uses TRBV20-1 and TRBJ1-5, with D possibly matching TRBD1 (5 bases). The CDR3 totals 14 residues. Germline V gene data show CDR1 as DFQATT and CDR2 as SNEGSKA (reference sequence). The CDR3 nucleotides read TGCAGTGCTAGAGGCAGGGCCGGTAATCAGCTCCAGCATTTT. It codes for CSARGRAGNQLQHF.